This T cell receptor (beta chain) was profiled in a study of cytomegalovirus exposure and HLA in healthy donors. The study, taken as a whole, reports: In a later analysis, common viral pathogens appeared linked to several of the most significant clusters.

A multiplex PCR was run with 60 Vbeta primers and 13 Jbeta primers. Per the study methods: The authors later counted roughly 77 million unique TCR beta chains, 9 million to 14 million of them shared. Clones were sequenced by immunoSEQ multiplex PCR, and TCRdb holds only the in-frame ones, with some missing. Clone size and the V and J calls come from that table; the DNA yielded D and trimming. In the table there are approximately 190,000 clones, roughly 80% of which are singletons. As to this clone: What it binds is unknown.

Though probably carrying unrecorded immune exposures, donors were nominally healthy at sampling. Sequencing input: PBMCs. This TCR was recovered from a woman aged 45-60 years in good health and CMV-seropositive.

CDR3 nucleotide sequence: TGCGCCAGCAGCTTAGCGCCGGTTTGGGATGAAAAACTGTTTTTT. Its protein is CASSLAPVWDEKLFF. This rearrangement joins TRBV5-1 to TRBJ1-4, with D unresolved. Trimming took off 2 bases at V and 6 bases at J, with 14 bases between the two ends. This CDR3 has 15 residues. Germline-derived CDR1 and CDR2 are SGHRS and YFSETQ.